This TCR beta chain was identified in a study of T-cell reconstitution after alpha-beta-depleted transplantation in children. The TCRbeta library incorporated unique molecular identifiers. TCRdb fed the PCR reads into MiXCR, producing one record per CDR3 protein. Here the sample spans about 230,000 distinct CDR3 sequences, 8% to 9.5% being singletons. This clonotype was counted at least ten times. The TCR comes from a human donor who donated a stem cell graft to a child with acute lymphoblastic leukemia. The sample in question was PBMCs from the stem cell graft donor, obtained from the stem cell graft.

CDR3 DNA sequence: TGTGCCAGCAGTTTAGTCACGGCGCTCCTTGATGGCTACACCTTC. Its protein is CASSLVTALLDGYTF. J is TRBJ1-2 and V is TRBV12-3 or TRBV12-4; D remains unclear. Trimming removed 1 base at V and 6 bases at J, with 15 bases between. CDR3 length: 15 amino acids.